This T cell receptor beta chain was captured by sequencing in a study of blood T cells in healthy people across ages. Whole-study findings and limits: A greater number of naive CD4+ cells and higher diversity distinguished long-lived donors from aged donors. Unknown donor CMV status possibly confounded expanded clonotype changes. Naive T cell percentage and TCR beta diversity correlated strongly.

Primed by a sample-barcoded 5' primer and a J-beta primer mix, a second PCR proceeded for 7 to 11 cycles. A tag from a template-switch adaptor with 12 random nucleotides marked each cDNA molecule. TCRdb passed the 5' RACE reads through MiXCR, listing each CDR3 protein once. Among 650,000 to 1,000,000 distinct CDR3 sequences listed, more than 35% were seen once. This clonotype has just a few counts. Antigen unknown. One end of the junction fails to match germline, which may point to a read error. CDR1 is SEHNR, CDR2 FQNEAQ, per germline (reference sequence). This CDR3 spans 15 amino acids. V gene TRBV7-9 combines with J gene TRBJ2-3, with 7 bases aligning to TRBD2. The clonotype comes from an elderly man in good health. What was sequenced was blood. CDR3 nucleotides: TGTGCCAGCAGCTTAGCAGGCGGGAGCATAGATACGCAGTATTTT. Translating gives CASSLAGGSIDTQYF.